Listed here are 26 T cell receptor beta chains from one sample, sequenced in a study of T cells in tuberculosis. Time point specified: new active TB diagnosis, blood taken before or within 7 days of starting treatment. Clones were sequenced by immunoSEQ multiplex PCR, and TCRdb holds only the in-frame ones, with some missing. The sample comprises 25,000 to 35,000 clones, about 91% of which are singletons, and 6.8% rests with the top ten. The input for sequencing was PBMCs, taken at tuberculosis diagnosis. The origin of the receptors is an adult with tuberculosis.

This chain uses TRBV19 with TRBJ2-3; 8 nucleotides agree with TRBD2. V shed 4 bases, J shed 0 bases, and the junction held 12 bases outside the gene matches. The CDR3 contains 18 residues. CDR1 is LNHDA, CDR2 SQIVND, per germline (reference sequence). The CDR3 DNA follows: TGTGCCAGTAGTACTAGCGGGTGGGATTCCACTAGCACAGATACGCAGTATTTT. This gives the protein CASSTSGWDSTSTDTQYF.

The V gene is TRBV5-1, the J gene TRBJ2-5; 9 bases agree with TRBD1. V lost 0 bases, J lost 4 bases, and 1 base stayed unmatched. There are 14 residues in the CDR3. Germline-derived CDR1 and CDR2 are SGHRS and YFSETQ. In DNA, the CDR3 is TGCGCCAGCAGCTTGGCGGGACAGGGAGAGACCCAGTACTTC. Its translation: CASSLAGQGETQYF.

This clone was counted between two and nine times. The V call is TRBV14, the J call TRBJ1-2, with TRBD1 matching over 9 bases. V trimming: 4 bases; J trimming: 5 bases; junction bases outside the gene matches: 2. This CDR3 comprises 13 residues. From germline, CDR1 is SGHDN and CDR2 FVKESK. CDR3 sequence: CASSPDRGYGYTF. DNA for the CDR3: TGTGCCAGCAGCCCGGACAGGGGATATGGCTACACCTTC.

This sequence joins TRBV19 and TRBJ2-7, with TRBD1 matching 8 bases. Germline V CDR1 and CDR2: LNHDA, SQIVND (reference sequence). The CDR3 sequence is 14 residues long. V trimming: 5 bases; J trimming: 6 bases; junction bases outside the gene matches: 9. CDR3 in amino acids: CASSPRGQGGEQYF. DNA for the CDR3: TGTGCCAGTAGTCCTCGCGGACAGGGCGGCGAGCAGTACTTC.

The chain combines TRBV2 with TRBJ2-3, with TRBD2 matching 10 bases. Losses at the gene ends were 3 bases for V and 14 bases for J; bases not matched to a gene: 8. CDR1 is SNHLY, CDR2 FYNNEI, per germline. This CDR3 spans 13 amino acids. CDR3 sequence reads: CASSDIAGGKPYF. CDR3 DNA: TGTGCCAGCAGTGATATAGCGGGGGGCAAACCGTATTTT.

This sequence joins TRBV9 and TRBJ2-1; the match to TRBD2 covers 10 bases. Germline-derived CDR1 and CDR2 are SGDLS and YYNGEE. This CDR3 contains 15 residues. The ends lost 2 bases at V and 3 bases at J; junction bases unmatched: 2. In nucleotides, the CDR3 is TGTGCCAGCAGCGTCGGGACTAGCGTCTACAATGAGCAGTTCTTC. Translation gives CASSVGTSVYNEQFF. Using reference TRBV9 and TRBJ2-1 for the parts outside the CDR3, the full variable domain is DSGVTQTPKHLITATGQRVTLRCSPRSGDLSVYWYQQSLDQGLQFLIQYYNGEERAKGNILERFSAQQFPDLHSELNLSSLELGDSALYFCASSVGTSVYNEQFFGPGTRLTVL.

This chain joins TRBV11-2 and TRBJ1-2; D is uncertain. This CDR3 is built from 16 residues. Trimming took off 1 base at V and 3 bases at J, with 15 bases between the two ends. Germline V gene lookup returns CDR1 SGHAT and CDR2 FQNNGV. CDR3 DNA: TGTGCCAGCAGCTTAGGACGTACCCTCCGGGACTATGGCTACACCTTC. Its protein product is CASSLGRTLRDYGYTF. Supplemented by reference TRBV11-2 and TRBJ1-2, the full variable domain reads EAGVAQSPRYKIIEKRQSVAFWCNPISGHATLYWYQQILGQGPKLLIQFQNNGVVDDSQLPKDRFSAERLKGVDSTLKIQPAKLEDSAVYLCASSLGRTLRDYGYTFGSGTRLTVV.

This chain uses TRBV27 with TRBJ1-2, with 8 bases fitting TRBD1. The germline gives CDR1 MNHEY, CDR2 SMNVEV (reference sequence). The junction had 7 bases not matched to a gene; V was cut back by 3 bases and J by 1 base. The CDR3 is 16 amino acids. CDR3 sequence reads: CASSFGQGEINYGYTF. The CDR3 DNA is TGTGCCAGCAGTTTTGGACAGGGTGAGATTAACTATGGCTACACCTTC.

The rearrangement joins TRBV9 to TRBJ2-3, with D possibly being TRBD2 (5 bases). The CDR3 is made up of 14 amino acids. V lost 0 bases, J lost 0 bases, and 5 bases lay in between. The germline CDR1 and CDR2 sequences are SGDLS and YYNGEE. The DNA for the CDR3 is TGTGCCAGCAGCGTAGGGAGGAGCACAGATACGCAGTATTTT. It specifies CASSVGRSTDTQYF.

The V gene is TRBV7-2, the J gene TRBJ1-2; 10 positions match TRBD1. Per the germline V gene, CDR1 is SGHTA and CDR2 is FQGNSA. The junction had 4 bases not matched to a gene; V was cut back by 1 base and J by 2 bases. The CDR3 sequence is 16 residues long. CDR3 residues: CASSLGGTGVNYGYTF. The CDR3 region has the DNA TGTGCCAGCAGCTTAGGGGGGACAGGGGTCAACTATGGCTACACCTTC.

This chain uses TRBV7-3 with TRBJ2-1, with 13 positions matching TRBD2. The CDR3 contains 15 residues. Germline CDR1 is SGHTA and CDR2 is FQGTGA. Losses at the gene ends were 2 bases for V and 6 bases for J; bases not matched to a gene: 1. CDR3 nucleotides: TGTGCCAGCAGCTTAGGACTAGCGGGGGTCAATGAGCAGTTCTTC. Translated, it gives CASSLGLAGVNEQFF.

Here the CDR3 reads CATSRDGGGWREKLFF. The CDR3 DNA reads as TGTGCCACCAGCAGAGATGGGGGGGGCTGGCGTGAAAAACTGTTTTTT. V usage is TRBV15 and J usage is TRBJ1-4; a possible D gene is TRBD1 (6 bases). CDR1 LNHNV and CDR2 YYDKDF come from the germline V gene (reference sequence). This CDR3 has 16 amino acids. Trimming removed 0 bases at V and 7 bases at J, with 15 bases between.

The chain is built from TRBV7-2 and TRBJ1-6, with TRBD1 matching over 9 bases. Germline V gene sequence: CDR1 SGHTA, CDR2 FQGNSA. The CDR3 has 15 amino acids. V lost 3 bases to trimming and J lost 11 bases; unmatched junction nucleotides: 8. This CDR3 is CASSLKQGATAPLHF. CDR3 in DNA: TGTGCCAGCAGCTTGAAACAGGGGGCGACGGCACCCCTCCACTTT.

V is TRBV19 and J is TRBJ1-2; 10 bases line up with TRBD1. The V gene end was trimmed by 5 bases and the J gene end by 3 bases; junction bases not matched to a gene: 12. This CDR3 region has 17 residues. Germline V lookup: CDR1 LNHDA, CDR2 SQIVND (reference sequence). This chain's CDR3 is CASSLLGGDRGYYGYTF. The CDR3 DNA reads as TGTGCCAGTAGTCTCCTCGGTGGGGACAGGGGATACTATGGCTACACCTTC.

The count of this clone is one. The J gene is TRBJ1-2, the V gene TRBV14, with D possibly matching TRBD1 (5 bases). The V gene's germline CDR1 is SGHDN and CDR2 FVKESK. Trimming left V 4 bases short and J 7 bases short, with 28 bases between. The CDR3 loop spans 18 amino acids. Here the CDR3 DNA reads TGTGCCAGCAGCCGAACCAATGAGGCTGGCAGTCTAAGGGGTGGCTACACCTTC. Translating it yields CASSRTNEAGSLRGGYTF.

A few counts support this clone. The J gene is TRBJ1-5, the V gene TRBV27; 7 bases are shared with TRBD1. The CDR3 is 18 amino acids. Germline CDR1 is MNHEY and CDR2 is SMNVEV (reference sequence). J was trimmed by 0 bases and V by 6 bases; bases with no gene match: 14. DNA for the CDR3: TGTGCCAGCAGGAGAAAGGGACAGAACTTGTATAGCAATCAGCCCCAGCATTTT. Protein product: CASRRKGQNLYSNQPQHF.

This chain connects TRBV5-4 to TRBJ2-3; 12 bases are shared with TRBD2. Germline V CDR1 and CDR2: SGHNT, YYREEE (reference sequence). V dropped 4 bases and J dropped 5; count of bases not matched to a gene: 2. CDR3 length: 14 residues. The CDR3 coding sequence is TGTGCCAGCAGCCCACTAGCGGGGGGAGATACGCAGTATTTT. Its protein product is CASSPLAGGDTQYF. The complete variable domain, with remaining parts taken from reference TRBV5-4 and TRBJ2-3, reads ETGVTQSPTHLIKTRGQQVTLRCSSQSGHNTVSWYQQALGQGPQFIFQYYREEENGRGNFPPRFSGLQFPNYSSELNVNALELDDSALYLCASSPLAGGDTQYFGPGTRLTVL.

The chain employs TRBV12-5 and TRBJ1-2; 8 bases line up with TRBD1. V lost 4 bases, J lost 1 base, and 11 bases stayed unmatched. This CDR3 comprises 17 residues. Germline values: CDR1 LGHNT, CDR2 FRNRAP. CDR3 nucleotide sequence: TGTGCTAGTGGTTCGCCTAGAGGACAGGGCGGTAACTATGGCTACACCTTC. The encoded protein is CASGSPRGQGGNYGYTF.

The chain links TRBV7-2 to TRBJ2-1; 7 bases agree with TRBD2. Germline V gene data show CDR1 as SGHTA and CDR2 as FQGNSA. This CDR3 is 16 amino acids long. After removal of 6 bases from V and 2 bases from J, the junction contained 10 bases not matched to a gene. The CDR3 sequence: CASSIREGPPYNEQFF. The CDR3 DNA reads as TGTGCCAGCAGTATTAGGGAGGGACCCCCCTACAATGAGCAGTTCTTC.

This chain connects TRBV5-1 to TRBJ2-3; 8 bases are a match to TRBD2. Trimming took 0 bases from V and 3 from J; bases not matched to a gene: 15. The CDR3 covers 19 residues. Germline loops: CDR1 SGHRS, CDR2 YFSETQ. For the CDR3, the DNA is TGCGCCAGCAGCTTGGCGGCTAACGGGAGGGTACCACTTACAGATACGCAGTATTTT. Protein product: CASSLAANGRVPLTDTQYF.

CDR3 DNA sequence: TGCGCCAGCACCCGGACTAGCGGGAGTTACGAGCAGTACTTC. It yields the protein CASTRTSGSYEQYF. The genes are TRBV5-1 and TRBJ2-7; 13 nucleotides line up with TRBD2. After removal of 6 bases from V and 4 bases from J, the junction contained 4 bases not matched to a gene. The CDR3 totals 14 residues. Germline CDR1 is SGHRS and CDR2 is YFSETQ.

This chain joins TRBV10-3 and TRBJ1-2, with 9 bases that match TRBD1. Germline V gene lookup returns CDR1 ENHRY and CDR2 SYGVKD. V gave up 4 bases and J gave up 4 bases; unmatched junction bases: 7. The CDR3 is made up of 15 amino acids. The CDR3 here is CAISVFEQGAYGYTF. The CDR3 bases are TGTGCCATCAGTGTGTTTGAACAGGGGGCCTATGGCTACACCTTC.

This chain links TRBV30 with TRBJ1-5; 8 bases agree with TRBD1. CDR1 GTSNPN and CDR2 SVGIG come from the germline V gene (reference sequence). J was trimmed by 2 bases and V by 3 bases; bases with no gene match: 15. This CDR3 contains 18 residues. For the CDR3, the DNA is TGTGCCTGGAGGGGTACCGACAGGGGAGGGTTGGGCAATCAGCCCCAGCATTTT. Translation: CAWRGTDRGGLGNQPQHF.

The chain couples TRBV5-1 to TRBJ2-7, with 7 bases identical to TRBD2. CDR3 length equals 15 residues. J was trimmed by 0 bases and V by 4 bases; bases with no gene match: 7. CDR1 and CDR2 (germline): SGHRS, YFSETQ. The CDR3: CASSTLAGDSYEQYF. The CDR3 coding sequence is TGCGCCAGCAGCACCTTAGCGGGTGACTCCTACGAGCAGTACTTC.

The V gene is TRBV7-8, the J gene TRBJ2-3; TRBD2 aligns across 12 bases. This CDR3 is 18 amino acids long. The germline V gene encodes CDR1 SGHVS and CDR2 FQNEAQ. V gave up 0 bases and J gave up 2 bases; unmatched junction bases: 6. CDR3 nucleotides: TGTGCCAGCAGCTTAGCCACTAGCGGGAGGACTACCACAGATACGCAGTATTTT. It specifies CASSLATSGRTTTDTQYF.

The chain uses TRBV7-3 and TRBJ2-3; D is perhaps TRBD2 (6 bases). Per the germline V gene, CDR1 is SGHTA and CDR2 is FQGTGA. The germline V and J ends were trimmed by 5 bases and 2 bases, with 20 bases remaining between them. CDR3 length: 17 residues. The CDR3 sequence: CASSPKGGGMFTDTQYF. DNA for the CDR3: TGTGCCAGCAGCCCAAAGGGCGGAGGGATGTTCACAGATACGCAGTATTTT.